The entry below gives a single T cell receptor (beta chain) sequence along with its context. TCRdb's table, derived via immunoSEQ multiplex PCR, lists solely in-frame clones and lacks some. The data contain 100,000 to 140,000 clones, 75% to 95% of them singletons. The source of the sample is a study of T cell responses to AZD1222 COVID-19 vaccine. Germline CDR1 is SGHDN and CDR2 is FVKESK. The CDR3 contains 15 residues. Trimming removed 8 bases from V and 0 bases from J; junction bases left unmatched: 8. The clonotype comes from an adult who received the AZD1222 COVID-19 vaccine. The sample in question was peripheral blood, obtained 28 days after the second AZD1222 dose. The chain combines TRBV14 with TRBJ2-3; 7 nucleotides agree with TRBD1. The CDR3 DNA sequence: TGTGCCAGCTCGAACCTGGGACAGAGCACAGATACGCAGTATTTT. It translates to CASSNLGQSTDTQYF.